This T cell receptor (beta chain) is from a study of blood T cells in healthy people across ages. Next came a second PCR, run for roughly 6 to 11 cycles, which used a sample-barcoded 5' primer along with a J-beta primer mix. Per-sample output comprised a minimum of 2.5 million paired-end reads containing CDR3. TCRdb recomputed calls from the 5' RACE reads with MiXCR, one row per CDR3 protein. Of about 640,000 distinct CDR3 sequences listed, roughly 58% are singletons. With termini counted, the CDR3 has 13 amino acids. This clonotype was detected many times. The DNA is left out, because the CDR3 cannot be placed on it with certainty; the CDR3 is given as TCRdb lists it.

The sequenced sample consisted of blood. The receptor comes from a man in his sixties in good health. The V and J genes are TRBV12-3 or TRBV12-4 and TRBJ2-5. The CDR3 is CASSSSGQETQYF.